Detailed here is one TCR beta chain. One end of the junction varies from germline; a read error may be responsible. The data derive from a study of blood T cell repertoires in COVID-19. Overall study: Sites across the United States, Italy and Spain contributed samples from acute and convalescent COVID-19. In each case, the material was cDNA or gDNA derived from T cells, B-cell-depleted T cells, or PBMCs.

The CDR3 runs 13 residues. Per germline, CDR1 SEHNR and CDR2 FQNEAQ (reference sequence). As originally analysed: The authors estimated nucleated cell counts from reference gene primer amplification. The data were produced by immunoSEQ multiplex PCR, yet TCRdb's version contains in-frame clones alone and is incomplete. V, J and clone size reflect that table, while D and trimming were determined from the DNA. Of 100,000 to 150,000 clones in the sample, around 81% are singletons; the top ten hold 8% to 10%. This clonotype was obtained from a man aged 40-50 years with active or convalescent COVID-19. The J gene is TRBJ1-3, the V gene TRBV7-9, with D maybe TRBD1 (6 bases). The sequenced material came from peripheral blood. CDR3 coding DNA: TGTGCCAGCAGCTCCGGCACCCCCCGGGACACGACATTT. Translated: CASSSGTPRDTTF.